This T cell receptor (beta chain) was found in a study of blood T cell repertoires in COVID-19. Clinical history as reported by participants underpinned cohort assignment. This clone was seen a few times. Data came from immunoSEQ multiplex PCR; TCRdb stores just in-frame clones and leaves some out. The sample has about 400,000 clones; roughly 90% are singletons. Germline values: CDR1 SEHNR, CDR2 FQNEAQ (reference sequence). J was trimmed by 5 bases and V by 5 bases; bases with no gene match: 10. This CDR3 is built from 16 residues. The clonotype was recovered from a middle-aged woman with acute COVID-19. What was sequenced was PBMCs or T cells enriched from blood (not recorded which). The chain couples TRBV7-9 to TRBJ1-5; TRBD1 agrees at 9 bases. CDR3 protein: CASSLGTGRIHQPQHF. In DNA form, the CDR3 reads TGTGCCAGCAGCCTAGGGACAGGGCGAATTCATCAGCCCCAGCATTTT. Full variable domain (outside the CDR3, taken from reference TRBV7-9 and TRBJ1-5): DTGVSQNPRHKITKRGQNVTFRCDPISEHNRLYWYRQTLGQGPEFLTYFQNEAQLEKSRLLSDRFSAERPKGSFSTLEIQRTEQGDSAMYLCASSLGTGRIHQPQHFGDGTRLSIL.